The text below deals with one T cell receptor (beta chain). Authors' processing steps: Nucleated cell counts were estimated from reference gene primer amplification. The assay was immunoSEQ multiplex PCR, and TCRdb's table has in-frame clones only and misses some. V and J calls and clone size follow that table, whereas D and trimming were derived from the DNA. The sample includes some 130,000 clones, around four fifths seen only once; the top ten take roughly 2.2%. Across about two dozen US areas, participants ranged in age from about 18 to 90 years. These data come from a study of blood T cell repertoires in COVID-19. Study at large: PBMCs, B-cell-depleted T cells, or T cells were the source of the cDNA or gDNA that made up the material.

This TCR came from a man in his forties with acute COVID-19. Sequenced sample: PBMCs or T cells enriched from blood (not recorded which).

The CDR3, as DNA: TGTGCCAGCAGCGTGACAGGGGGTAAGGTCAATGAGCAGTTCTTC. This translates into CASSVTGGKVNEQFF. The genes are TRBV7-9 and TRBJ2-1; 9 bases line up with TRBD1. CDR3 length: 15 amino acids. V lost 5 bases and J lost 6; bases outside the gene matches: 8. CDR1 and CDR2 (germline): SEHNR, FQNEAQ (reference sequence).